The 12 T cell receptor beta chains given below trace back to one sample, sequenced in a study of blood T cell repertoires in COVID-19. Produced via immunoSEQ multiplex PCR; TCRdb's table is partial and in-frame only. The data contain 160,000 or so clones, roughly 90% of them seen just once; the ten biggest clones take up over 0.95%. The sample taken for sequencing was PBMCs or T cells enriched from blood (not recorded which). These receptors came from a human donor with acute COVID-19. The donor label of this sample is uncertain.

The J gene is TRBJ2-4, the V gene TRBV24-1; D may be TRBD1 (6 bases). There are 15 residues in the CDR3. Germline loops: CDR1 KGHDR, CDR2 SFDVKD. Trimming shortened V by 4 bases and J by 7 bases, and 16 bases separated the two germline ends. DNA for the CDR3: TGTGCCACCAGTGACCCGGGACACCCCGGGAACATTCAGTACTTC. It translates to CATSDPGHPGNIQYF.

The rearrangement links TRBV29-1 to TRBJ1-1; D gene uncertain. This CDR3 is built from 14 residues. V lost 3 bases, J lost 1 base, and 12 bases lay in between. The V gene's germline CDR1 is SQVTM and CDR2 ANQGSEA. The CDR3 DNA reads TGCAGCGTTGAGGTAGCGGAGGGGAACACTGAAGCTTTCTTT. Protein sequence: CSVEVAEGNTEAFF.

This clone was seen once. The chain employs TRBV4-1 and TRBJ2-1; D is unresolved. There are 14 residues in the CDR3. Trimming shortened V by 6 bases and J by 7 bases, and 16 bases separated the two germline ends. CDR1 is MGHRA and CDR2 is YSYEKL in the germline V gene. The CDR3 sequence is CASRPTRLLNEQFF. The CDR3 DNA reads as TGCGCCAGCAGACCTACCAGACTCTTGAATGAGCAGTTCTTC.

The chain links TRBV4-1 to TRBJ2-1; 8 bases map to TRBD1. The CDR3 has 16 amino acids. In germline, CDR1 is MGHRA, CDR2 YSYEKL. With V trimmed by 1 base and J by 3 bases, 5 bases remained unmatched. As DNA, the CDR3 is TGCGCCAGCAGCCAAGGGGCAGGGGGCAACTACAATGAGCAGTTCTTC. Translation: CASSQGAGGNYNEQFF.

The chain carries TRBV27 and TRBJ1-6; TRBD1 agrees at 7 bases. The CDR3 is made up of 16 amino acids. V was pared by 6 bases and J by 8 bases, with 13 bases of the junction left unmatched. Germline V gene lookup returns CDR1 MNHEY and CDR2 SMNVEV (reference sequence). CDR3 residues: CASSTLTTGTDSPLHF. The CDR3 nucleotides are TGTGCCAGCAGCACTCTGACGACAGGGACGGATTCACCCCTCCACTTT.

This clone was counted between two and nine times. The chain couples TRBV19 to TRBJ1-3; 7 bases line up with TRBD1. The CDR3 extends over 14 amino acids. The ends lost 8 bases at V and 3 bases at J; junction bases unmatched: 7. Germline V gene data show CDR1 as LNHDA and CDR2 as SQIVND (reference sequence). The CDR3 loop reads CASSKTGFGNTIYF. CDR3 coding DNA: TGTGCCAGTTCCAAGACAGGGTTTGGAAACACCATATATTTT.

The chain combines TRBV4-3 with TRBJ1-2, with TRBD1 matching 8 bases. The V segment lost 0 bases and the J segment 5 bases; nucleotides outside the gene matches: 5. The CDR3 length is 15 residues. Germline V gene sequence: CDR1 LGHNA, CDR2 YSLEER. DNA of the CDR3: TGCGCCAGCAGCCAAGAGGCCAGGGGGCATTATGGCTACACCTTC. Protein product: CASSQEARGHYGYTF.

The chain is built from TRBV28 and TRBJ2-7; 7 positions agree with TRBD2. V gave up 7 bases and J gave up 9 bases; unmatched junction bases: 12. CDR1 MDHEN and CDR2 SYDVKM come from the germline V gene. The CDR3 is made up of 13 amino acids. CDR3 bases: TGTGCCAGCATAAAGGAGCGGGGTCTCGCGCAGTACTTC. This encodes CASIKERGLAQYF.

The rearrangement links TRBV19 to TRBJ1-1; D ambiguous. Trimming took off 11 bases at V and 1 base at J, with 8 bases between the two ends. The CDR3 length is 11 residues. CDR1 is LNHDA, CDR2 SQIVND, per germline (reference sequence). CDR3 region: CASSWNTEAFF. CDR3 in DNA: TGTGCCTCCTCTTGGAACACTGAAGCTTTCTTT. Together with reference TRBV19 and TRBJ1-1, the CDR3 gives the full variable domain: DGGITQSPKYLFRKEGQNVTLSCEQNLNHDAMYWYRQDPGQGLRLIYYSQIVNDFQKGDIAEGYSVSREKKESFPLTVTSAQKNPTAFYLCASSWNTEAFFGQGTRLTVV.

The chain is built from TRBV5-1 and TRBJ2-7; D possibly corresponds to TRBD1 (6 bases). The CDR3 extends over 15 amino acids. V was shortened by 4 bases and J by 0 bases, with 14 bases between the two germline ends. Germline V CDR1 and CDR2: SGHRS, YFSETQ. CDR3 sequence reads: CASSPPTGSSYEQYF. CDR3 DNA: TGCGCCAGCAGCCCCCCAACAGGGAGCTCCTACGAGCAGTACTTC.

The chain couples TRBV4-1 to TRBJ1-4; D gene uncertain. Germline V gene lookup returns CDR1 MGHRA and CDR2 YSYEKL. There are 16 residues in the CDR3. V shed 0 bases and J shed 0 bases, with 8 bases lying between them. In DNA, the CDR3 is TGCGCCAGCAGCCAAGATTTGACTGCAACTAATGAAAAACTGTTTTTT. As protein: CASSQDLTATNEKLFF.

CDR3 region: CASSPTGGSGANVLTF. CDR3 in DNA: TGTGCCAGCAGTCCTACAGGGGGCTCTGGGGCCAACGTCCTGACTTTC. This chain uses TRBV6-4 with TRBJ2-6; 8 positions match TRBD1. The CDR3 spans 16 residues. CDR1 and CDR2 (germline): MRHNA, SNTAGT. V lost 5 bases to trimming and J lost 0 bases; unmatched junction nucleotides: 3.